Below, 5 T cell receptor beta chains from the same sample are listed, as sequenced in a study of blood T cells in healthy people across ages. Next came a second PCR, run for roughly 6 to 11 cycles, which used a sample-barcoded 5' primer along with a J-beta primer mix. TCRdb reanalysed the 5' RACE reads using MiXCR and keeps one entry per CDR3 protein. The sample lists some 1,800,000 distinct CDR3 sequences, 39% seen once, with 20% to 25% in the top ten. Sequenced sample: blood. The receptors derive from a human donor in good health.

This clonotype has only a few counts. The rearrangement links TRBV11-3 to TRBJ2-2, with 8 bases matching TRBD2. J lost 3 bases, V lost 5 bases, and 5 bases had no gene match. The germline gives CDR1 SGHNT, CDR2 YENEEA. The CDR3 spans 15 residues. DNA of the CDR3: TGTGCCAGCAGCATAGCGGGGCCCCACACCGGGGAGCTGTTTTTT. Its protein is CASSIAGPHTGELFF.

J is TRBJ2-1 and V is TRBV29-1; D possibly corresponds to TRBD2 (5 bases). V lost 7 bases and J lost 0, with 10 bases in between. The germline gives CDR1 SQVTM, CDR2 ANQGSEA. This CDR3 region has 13 residues. The CDR3 reads CSGFGDSYNEQFF. The CDR3 DNA reads as TGCAGCGGTTTCGGGGACTCCTACAATGAGCAGTTCTTC.

The rearrangement uses TRBV29-1 and TRBJ2-7; 9 nucleotides line up with TRBD1. Looked up from germline, CDR1 is SQVTM and CDR2 is ANQGSEA. CDR3 length: 15 residues. Germline trimming cut 0 bases from V and 2 bases from J; bases unmatched to any gene: 5. The CDR3 DNA reads TGCAGCGTTGAAGATCTCGGACAGGGGACCTACGAGCAGTACTTC. This gives the protein CSVEDLGQGTYEQYF.

V is TRBV20-1 and J is TRBJ2-4; 8 bases map to TRBD2. CDR3 length: 18 residues. Germline trimming cut 4 bases from V and 4 bases from J; bases unmatched to any gene: 18. Germline CDR1 reads DFQATT; CDR2 reads SNEGSKA (reference sequence). CDR3 nucleotides: TGCAGTGCTATGGAAGGAATCACCGCGGGGGGATCGAAAAACATTCAGTACTTC. Translated: CSAMEGITAGGSKNIQYF.

This clonotype was recorded once. The chain employs TRBV7-6 and TRBJ2-3; D may be TRBD2 (5 bases). Germline CDR1 and CDR2: SGHVS and FNYEAQ. CDR3 length equals 14 residues. The V end was cut by 5 bases, the J end by 6 bases, with 15 bases between. The chain's CDR3 is CASSPRGSVDTQYF. The DNA of the CDR3 is TGTGCCAGCAGCCCCCGGGGTAGCGTCGATACGCAGTATTTT.